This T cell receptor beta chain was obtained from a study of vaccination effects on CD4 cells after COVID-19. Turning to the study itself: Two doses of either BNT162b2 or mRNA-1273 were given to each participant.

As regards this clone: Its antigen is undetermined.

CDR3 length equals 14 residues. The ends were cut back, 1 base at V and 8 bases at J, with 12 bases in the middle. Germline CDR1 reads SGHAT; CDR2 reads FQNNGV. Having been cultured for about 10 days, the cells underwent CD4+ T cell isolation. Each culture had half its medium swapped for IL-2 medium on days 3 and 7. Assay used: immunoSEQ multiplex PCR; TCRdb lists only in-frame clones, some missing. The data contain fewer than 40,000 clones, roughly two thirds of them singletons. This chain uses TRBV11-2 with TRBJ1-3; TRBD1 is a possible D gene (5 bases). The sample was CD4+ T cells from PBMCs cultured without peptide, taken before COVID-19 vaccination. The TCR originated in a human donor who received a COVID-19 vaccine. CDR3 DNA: TGTGCCAGCAGCTTAGCCCCTACAGGCGACACCATATATTTT. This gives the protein CASSLAPTGDTIYF.